These 19 T cell receptor beta chains originate from one sample sequenced in a study of blood T cell repertoires in COVID-19. Profiling relied on immunoSEQ multiplex PCR, and the TCRdb table lists in-frame clones only, not all of them. This table holds about 48,000 clones, 75% to 85% found once. The sample was peripheral blood. These receptors were collected from a man aged 35 to 55 with acute or convalescent COVID-19.

The genes are TRBV5-1 and TRBJ1-2; D not resolved. Trimming left V 3 bases short and J 2 bases short, with 11 bases between. Germline CDR1 SGHRS, CDR2 YFSETQ. This CDR3 is 14 amino acids long. The CDR3 region is CASSSTQANYGYTF. CDR3 bases: TGCGCCAGCAGCTCAACTCAAGCAAACTATGGCTACACCTTC. The entire variable domain, with the rest obtained from reference TRBV5-1 and TRBJ1-2, is as follows: KAGVTQTPRYLIKTRGQQVTLSCSPISGHRSVSWYQQTPGQGLQFLFEYFSETQRNKGNFPGRFSGRQFSNSRSEMNVSTLELGDSALYLCASSSTQANYGYTFGSGTRLTVV.

The V and J genes are TRBV6-5 and TRBJ1-2; TRBD1 might be the D (5 bases). The V end lost 4 bases, the J end lost 2 bases, and 14 bases lay between the germline ends. The CDR3 loop spans 15 amino acids. The germline gives CDR1 MNHEY, CDR2 SVGAGI. For the CDR3, the DNA is TGTGCCAGCAGTTTTATTGACAGATCGAACTATGGCTACACCTTC. Translation: CASSFIDRSNYGYTF.

This clone occurred a few times. V gene TRBV7-8 combines with J gene TRBJ1-3, with D hard to call. This CDR3 is 13 amino acids long. V was clipped by 5 bases and J by 0 bases, with 5 bases between them. CDR1 and CDR2 from the germline V gene are SGHVS and FQNEAQ. Written as DNA, the CDR3 is TGTGCCAGCAGCCCCCACTCTGGAAACACCATATATTTT. Its translation: CASSPHSGNTIYF.

The chain carries TRBV5-8 and TRBJ1-2; 9 bases align to TRBD1. The junction had 5 bases not matched to a gene; V was cut back by 0 bases and J by 5 bases. CDR1 and CDR2 (germline): SGHTS, YDEGEE. This CDR3 region has 15 residues. CDR3 sequence (DNA): TGTGCCAGCAGCTTGGCCGGGACAGGGTGGTATGGCTACACCTTC. Translating it yields CASSLAGTGWYGYTF.

The chain recombines TRBV5-1 with TRBJ1-2; 11 positions match TRBD1. There are 15 residues in the CDR3. Unmatched junction bases numbered 8, after V lost 4 bases and J lost 6 bases. Germline V CDR1 and CDR2: SGHRS, YFSETQ. The DNA of the CDR3 is TGCGCCAGCAGCGCCCGGGACAGGGGGTCCGATGGCTACACCTTC. Its protein is CASSARDRGSDGYTF.

The chain carries TRBV27 and TRBJ1-2; 9 nucleotides agree with TRBD1. The germline V gene has CDR1 MNHEY and CDR2 SMNVEV (reference sequence). V was clipped by 6 bases and J by 1 base; unmatched bases: 3. The CDR3 loop spans 14 amino acids. The CDR3 protein is CASRKGQGNYGYTF. CDR3 coding DNA: TGTGCCAGCAGGAAGGGACAGGGTAACTATGGCTACACCTTC.

The V gene is TRBV28, the J gene TRBJ2-3, with a possible D match to TRBD2 (6 bases). Germline values: CDR1 MDHEN, CDR2 SYDVKM. V gave up 2 bases and J gave up 2 bases, with 11 bases separating them. The CDR3 contains 15 residues. The DNA for the CDR3 is TGTGCCAGCAGTTTAAACACGGGACTCACAGATACGCAGTATTTT. Amino acids: CASSLNTGLTDTQYF. Using reference TRBV28 and TRBJ2-3 for the parts outside the CDR3, the full variable domain is DVKVTQSSRYLVKRTGEKVFLECVQDMDHENMFWYRQDPGLGLRLIYFSYDVKMKEKGDIPEGYSVSREKKERFSLILESASTNQTSMYLCASSLNTGLTDTQYFGPGTRLTVL.

This clone was seen only a few times. Within the sample, other DNA sequences also encode this same CDR3. The chain has TRBV5-1 and TRBJ2-6; no definite D call. The CDR3 contains 14 residues. The V gene lost 4 bases and the J gene lost 0 bases, with 5 bases spanning the gap. CDR1 is SGHRS and CDR2 is YFSETQ in the germline V gene. The CDR3 DNA reads as TGCGCCAGCAGCGTTTACTCTGGGGCCAACGTCCTGACTTTC. This codes for CASSVYSGANVLTF.

In its sample, this clone was seen a few times. The V gene is TRBV10-2, the J gene TRBJ2-7; D not resolved. The CDR3 spans 14 residues. The V end was cut by 1 base, the J end by 0 bases, with 7 bases between. Germline V gene data show CDR1 as WSHSY and CDR2 as SAAADI. The CDR3 DNA is TGCGCCAGCAGTGAGTGGCAGGACTCCTACGAGCAGTACTTC. Translating it yields CASSEWQDSYEQYF.

J is TRBJ2-7 and V is TRBV29-1; D may be TRBD1 (6 bases). This CDR3 is built from 12 residues. Germline-derived CDR1 and CDR2 are SQVTM and ANQGSEA. Deletions cut 6 bases from V and 1 base from J, with 10 bases between. The CDR3 is CSVETGSYEQYF. The DNA of the CDR3 is TGCAGCGTGGAAACAGGGTCCTACGAGCAGTACTTC.

The genes are TRBV6-5 and TRBJ1-1, with a tentative D call TRBD1 (6 bases). Per the germline V gene, CDR1 is MNHEY and CDR2 is SVGAGI. The CDR3 runs 15 residues. Deletions cut 5 bases from V and 0 bases from J, with 13 bases between. This CDR3 reads CASSRGAYMNTEAFF. CDR3 sequence (DNA): TGTGCCAGCAGTCGGGGGGCTTACATGAACACTGAAGCTTTCTTT.

This chain joins TRBV23-1 and TRBJ2-3; 8 nucleotides match TRBD1. TRBV23-1 is filed as an ORF, its function uncertain. The V gene end was trimmed by 4 bases and the J gene end by 1 base; junction bases not matched to a gene: 7. The CDR3 sequence is 16 residues long. The CDR3 sequence: CASSPRQGNGTDTQYF. The CDR3, as DNA: TGCGCCAGCAGTCCCAGACAGGGGAACGGCACAGATACGCAGTATTTT.

The chain has TRBV9 and TRBJ1-3; D uncertain. In germline, CDR1 is SGDLS, CDR2 YYNGEE. V gave up 0 bases and J gave up 3 bases, with 13 bases separating them. The CDR3 spans 16 residues. DNA of the CDR3: TGTGCCAGCAGCGTAGGTCGATTGTTGCGTGGAAACACCATATATTTT. Protein sequence: CASSVGRLLRGNTIYF.

The chain employs TRBV28 and TRBJ2-7; maybe TRBD2 (6 bases). The germline gives CDR1 MDHEN, CDR2 SYDVKM. Deletions cut 6 bases from V and 3 bases from J, with 12 bases between. The CDR3 is 13 residues long. The CDR3 spells CASRPFGSYEQYF. The CDR3 bases are TGTGCCAGCAGGCCCTTCGGGAGCTACGAGCAGTACTTC.

The J gene is TRBJ1-5, the V gene TRBV5-1; D unresolved. V was pared by 0 bases and J by 0 bases, with 7 bases between. Germline values: CDR1 SGHRS, CDR2 YFSETQ. This CDR3 comprises 15 residues. The CDR3 DNA is TGCGCCAGCAGCTTGGCGGGTAATAGCAATCAGCCCCAGCATTTT. Protein sequence: CASSLAGNSNQPQHF.

The chain joins TRBV12-3 or TRBV12-4 to TRBJ2-1; weak D call: TRBD2 (5 bases). V was cut by 6 bases and J by 10 bases, with 10 bases left in between. The length of the CDR3 is 11 residues. The CDR3 bases are TGTGCCAGCAGCCTCTCTAGCGAGCAGTTCTTC. Its protein is CASSLSSEQFF.

The chain links TRBV11-2 to TRBJ2-1, with D tentatively TRBD2 (6 bases). V lost 8 bases, J lost 2 bases, and 16 bases lay in between. CDR1 is SGHAT, CDR2 FQNNGV, per germline. This CDR3 has 15 amino acids. The CDR3 bases are TGTGCCAGCTCCAACCGGAGGGGCCCCTACAATGAGCAGTTCTTC. This sequence encodes CASSNRRGPYNEQFF.

The genes are TRBV12-3 or TRBV12-4 and TRBJ2-3; unclear D gene. There are 13 residues in the CDR3. Trimming took off 6 bases at V and 0 bases at J, with 7 bases between the two ends. The CDR3 reads CASRLTSTDTQYF. CDR3 coding DNA: TGTGCCAGCAGGTTGACTAGCACAGATACGCAGTATTTT.

The J gene is TRBJ2-7, the V gene TRBV6-4; D is ambiguous. Germline lookup yields CDR1 MRHNA and CDR2 SNTAGT. V was pared by 5 bases and J by 2 bases, with 13 bases between. The CDR3 contains 14 residues. The CDR3 DNA sequence: TGTGCCAGCAGTTCGGTGGGCAAAACCTACGAGCAGTACTTC. Protein: CASSSVGKTYEQYF.